What follows are 24 T cell receptor beta chains derived from one specimen sequenced in a study of read filtering for tumor transcriptome and immune sequencing. This library used roughly 400 ng RNA and molecular barcoded adaptors spanning alpha/delta and beta/gamma chains. TCRdb reprocessed the reads with MiXCR, giving one entry per CDR3 protein. The sample consists of 100,000 to 150,000 distinct CDR3 sequences, 10% to 15% of them appearing once. Material: a population of CD138-negative cells sorted from bone marrow. The receptor set was obtained from a donor at least 40 years old with multiple myeloma.

The J gene is TRBJ2-1, the V gene TRBV4-1; 7 positions match TRBD1. The germline V gene encodes CDR1 MGHRA and CDR2 YSYEKL. The CDR3 is 16 residues long. The J segment lost 4 bases and the V segment lost 1 base, leaving 7 bases of the junction unmatched. This chain's CDR3 is CASSQVGDSRYNEQFF. The CDR3 DNA reads TGCGCCAGCAGCCAAGTTGGGGACAGTCGATACAATGAGCAGTTCTTC.

This clonotype appeared many times. The genes are TRBV6-5 and TRBJ1-5, with D uncertain. CDR1 and CDR2 from the germline V gene are MNHEY and SVGAGI. CDR3 size: 15 residues. V dropped 6 bases and J dropped 0 bases, with 12 bases sitting between them. In DNA, the CDR3 is TGTGCCAGCAGCTCAACAGCTCATAGCAATCAGCCCCAGCATTTT. It yields the protein CASSSTAHSNQPQHF.

With regard to this clonotype: This is likely an artifact of a read error, given a far larger clone one base away. This chain joins TRBV7-2 and TRBJ2-1; no definite D call. From germline, CDR1 is SGHTA and CDR2 FQGNSA. This CDR3 region has 15 residues. In nucleotides, the CDR3 is TGTGCCAGAAGCTTATACGCCAGCTCCTACAATGAGCAGTTCTTC. As protein: CARSLYASSYNEQFF.

By sample fraction, this clonotype is large (0.1 to 1%). J is TRBJ2-1 and V is TRBV15, with TRBD2 as a possible D gene (6 bases). CDR1 is LNHNV and CDR2 is YYDKDF in the germline V gene (reference sequence). The CDR3 is 16 amino acids. Trimming took off 5 bases at V and 5 bases at J, with 19 bases between the two ends. CDR3 protein: CATSLTPGLLHNEQFF. For the CDR3, the DNA is TGTGCCACCAGCCTGACCCCGGGACTCCTCCACAATGAGCAGTTCTTC.

This clonotype has a count of ten or more. V usage is TRBV19 and J usage is TRBJ2-2, with D possibly TRBD2 on 6 matching bases. Germline values: CDR1 LNHDA, CDR2 SQIVND (reference sequence). CDR3 length equals 14 residues. V was trimmed by 1 base and J by 10 bases, leaving 13 bases between them. The CDR3 region has the DNA TGTGCCAGTAGTATAGTGGCAGGAGGGATGGAGCTGTTTTTT. Its translation: CASSIVAGGMELFF.

This clonotype was observed at least ten times. The chain carries TRBV12-3 or TRBV12-4 and TRBJ1-1; possible D gene TRBD1, 5 bases. Between the trimmed V and J ends, which lost 3 bases and 2 bases, there was a span of 10 bases. The CDR3 runs to 14 residues. CDR3 nucleotides: TGTGCCAGCAGTTTGGGGCAGGCCAACACTGAAGCTTTCTTT. Translation gives CASSLGQANTEAFF.

This clonotype turned up a few times. The V gene is TRBV6-1, the J gene TRBJ2-5, with 11 positions matching TRBD2. The CDR3 consists of 16 residues. Trimming took 7 bases from V and 5 from J; bases not matched to a gene: 12. Germline CDR1 reads MNHNS; CDR2 reads SASEGT. The CDR3: CASTRGASGRKETQYF. In DNA form, the CDR3 reads TGTGCCAGCACAAGAGGGGCTAGCGGGAGGAAGGAGACCCAGTACTTC.

This chain connects TRBV5-1 to TRBJ1-5; D gene uncertain. The CDR3 contains 15 residues. Germline V gene sequence: CDR1 SGHRS, CDR2 YFSETQ. V was trimmed by 4 bases and J by 0 bases, leaving 11 bases between them. The CDR3 region is CASSPDGHSNQPQHF. The DNA of the CDR3 is TGCGCCAGCAGCCCGGACGGCCATAGCAATCAGCCCCAGCATTTT. Together with reference TRBV5-1 and TRBJ1-5, the CDR3 gives the full variable domain: KAGVTQTPRYLIKTRGQQVTLSCSPISGHRSVSWYQQTPGQGLQFLFEYFSETQRNKGNFPGRFSGRQFSNSRSEMNVSTLELGDSALYLCASSPDGHSNQPQHFGDGTRLSIL.

This clonotype came up many times. The CDR3 DNA sequence: TGTGCCAGCAGCACCGGACAGGGTACCTTAGTGCAGTTCTTC. It is translated as CASSTGQGTLVQFF. The rearrangement links TRBV7-9 to TRBJ2-1; TRBD1 agrees at 8 bases. This CDR3 spans 14 amino acids. Trimming at V came to 5 bases and at J to 12 bases, leaving 12 bases not matched to a gene. Germline V gives CDR1 SEHNR, CDR2 FQNEAQ (reference sequence).

The table lists this clonotype with many counts. The chain combines TRBV11-2 with TRBJ2-1; D may be TRBD2 (5 bases). The CDR3 covers 14 residues. Between the trimmed V and J ends, which lost 0 bases and 3 bases, there was a span of 6 bases. The V gene's germline CDR1 is SGHAT and CDR2 FQNNGV. The CDR3 loop reads CASSLDTSYNEQFF. Written as DNA, the CDR3 is TGTGCCAGCAGCTTAGACACTAGCTACAATGAGCAGTTCTTC.

This clonotype came up a few times. This chain uses TRBV5-5 with TRBJ2-5; 8 nucleotides line up with TRBD2. Germline V lookup: CDR1 SGHKS, CDR2 YYEKEE (reference sequence). CDR3 length equals 16 residues. Losses at the gene ends were 0 bases for V and 1 base for J; bases not matched to a gene: 5. Here the CDR3 reads CASSLAPAGVQETQYF. The CDR3, as DNA: TGTGCCAGCAGCTTGGCCCCAGCGGGAGTCCAAGAGACCCAGTACTTC.

This clonotype showed up many times. The chain carries TRBV7-3 and TRBJ2-1, with D perhaps matching TRBD2 (5 bases). The length of the CDR3 is 14 residues. Germline V gene lookup returns CDR1 SGHTA and CDR2 FQGTGA. Deletions cut 3 bases from V and 8 bases from J, with 14 bases between. CDR3 residues: CASSFLSSSDEQFF. The CDR3 coding sequence is TGTGCCAGCAGCTTCTTGTCTAGCTCGGATGAGCAGTTCTTC. Combining the CDR3 with reference TRBV7-3 and TRBJ2-1 gives the whole variable domain GAGVSQTPSNKVTEKGKYVELRCDPISGHTALYWYRQSLGQGPEFLIYFQGTGAADDSGLPNDRFFAVRPEGSVSTLKIQRTERGDSAVYLCASSFLSSSDEQFFGPGTRLTVL.

This clonotype was detected many times. The chain joins TRBV5-1 to TRBJ2-1, with D possibly matching TRBD2 (6 bases). Trimming removed 2 bases from V and 6 bases from J, with 15 bases in between. The V gene's germline CDR1 is SGHRS and CDR2 YFSETQ. The CDR3 extends over 15 amino acids. The CDR3 reads CASSLGGSLGNEQFF. The CDR3 bases are TGCGCCAGCAGCTTAGGAGGGTCACTAGGCAATGAGCAGTTCTTC.

The rearrangement links TRBV5-1 to TRBJ2-1; 7 nucleotides line up with TRBD1. Per germline, CDR1 SGHRS and CDR2 YFSETQ. V lost 2 bases and J lost 4; bases outside the gene matches: 6. The CDR3 sequence is 15 residues long. This CDR3 reads CASSLSGQEYNEQFF. DNA of the CDR3: TGCGCCAGCAGCTTATCCGGACAGGAATACAATGAGCAGTTCTTC.

About this clonotype itself: This clone may be a read error of a much larger clone one base away. The gene calls are TRBV20-1 and TRBJ2-5, with D possibly TRBD1 on 5 matching bases. This CDR3 is 12 amino acids long. Looked up from germline, CDR1 is DFQATT and CDR2 is SNEGSKA (reference sequence). The CDR3 DNA reads as TGCAGTGCTACCCGACAGCAAGAGACCCGGTACTTC. Its translation is CSATRQQETRYF.

Notes on this clonotype: Given a much more abundant clone one base away, this may be a read error. J is TRBJ2-7 and V is TRBV7-2; no clear D gene. The V gene lost 3 bases and the J gene lost 0 bases, with 9 bases spanning the gap. Germline V gene sequence: CDR1 SGHTA, CDR2 FQGNSA. The CDR3 is made up of 14 amino acids. The CDR3 nucleotides read TGTGCCAGCAGCTTGGGGTCTAACTCCTACGAGCAGTACTTC. Amino acid sequence: CASSLGSNSYEQYF.

Many counts were recorded for this clonotype. CDR3 coding DNA: TGTGCCAGCAGTACCGAGGGGGCTTTCTATGGCTACACCTTC. Its translation is CASSTEGAFYGYTF. This chain joins TRBV2 and TRBJ1-2; TRBD1 aligns across 7 bases. The CDR3 has 14 residues. The germline CDR1 and CDR2 sequences are SNHLY and FYNNEI. Germline trimming cut 5 bases from V and 4 bases from J; bases unmatched to any gene: 7.

This clonotype appeared many times. The chain joins TRBV29-1 to TRBJ1-1; no firm D call. The CDR3 extends over 14 amino acids. Trimming cost V 4 bases and J 0 bases, with 12 bases left between them. Germline CDR1 and CDR2: SQVTM and ANQGSEA. This chain's CDR3 is CSVASPEMNTEAFF. In DNA form, the CDR3 reads TGCAGCGTTGCTTCCCCGGAAATGAACACTGAAGCTTTCTTT.

Of note for this clonotype: This sequence may be a read error, since a much larger clone differs from it by one base. This chain links TRBV10-3 with TRBJ1-5; possible D gene TRBD1, 5 bases. V was trimmed by 10 bases and J by 2 bases, leaving 9 bases between them. Per germline, CDR1 ENHRY and CDR2 SYGVKD. This CDR3 comprises 12 residues. The CDR3: CATGAGNQPQHF. As DNA, the CDR3 is TGTGCCACTGGGGCAGGCAATCAGCCCCAGCATTTT.

This clonotype was detected ten times or more. V and J are TRBV5-5 and TRBJ1-1; D not resolved. V lost 0 bases and J 6 bases, leaving 3 bases between the germline ends. The CDR3 loop spans 11 amino acids. Per germline, CDR1 SGHKS and CDR2 YYEKEE (reference sequence). The DNA for the CDR3 is TGTGCCAGCAGCTTGGGACCTGAAGCTTTCTTT. Protein: CASSLGPEAFF.

This clonotype has a handful of counts. A read error may explain this, as a much larger clone is one base away. The chain carries TRBV7-2 and TRBJ2-1; TRBD2 matches at 9 bases. The germline V gene encodes CDR1 SGHTA and CDR2 FQGNSA. The CDR3 totals 16 residues. CDR3: CASSPVAGGRYNGQFF. The CDR3 nucleotides are TGTGCCAGCAGCCCCGTCGCGGGAGGGCGATACAATGGGCAGTTCTTC. The whole variable domain, filled in from reference TRBV7-2 and TRBJ2-1, reads GAGVSQSPSNKVTEKGKDVELRCDPISGHTALYWYRQSLGQGLEFLIYFQGNSAPDKSGLPSDRFSAERTGGSVSTLTIQRTQQEDSAVYLCASSPVAGGRYNGQFFGPGTRLTVL.

The chain uses TRBV11-3 and TRBJ1-1; no clear D gene. Trimming shortened V by 5 bases and J by 1 base, and 8 bases separated the two germline ends. CDR3 length: 13 amino acids. The germline gives CDR1 SGHNT, CDR2 YENEEA. The CDR3 coding sequence is TGTGCCAGCAGCACCGGACGGAACACTGAAGCTTTCTTT. It codes for CASSTGRNTEAFF.

This clonotype was recorded at least ten times. The chain couples TRBV9 to TRBJ2-2; tentative D call: TRBD2 (5 bases). V was pared by 3 bases and J by 3 bases, with 9 bases between. Germline lookup yields CDR1 SGDLS and CDR2 YYNGEE. The CDR3 loop spans 14 amino acids. Here the CDR3 DNA reads TGTGCCAGCAGCGCTCCCGGGGACACCGGGGAGCTGTTTTTT. As protein: CASSAPGDTGELFF.

On this clonotype itself: Since a much larger clone is just one base distant, this may be a read error. CDR3 region: CASSSDRGPVRQHF. The CDR3 DNA follows: TGTGCCAGCAGTTCAGACAGGGGACCGGTGAGGCAGCACTTC. The chain combines TRBV12-3 or TRBV12-4 with TRBJ2-7, with 8 bases fitting TRBD1. The CDR3 covers 14 residues.